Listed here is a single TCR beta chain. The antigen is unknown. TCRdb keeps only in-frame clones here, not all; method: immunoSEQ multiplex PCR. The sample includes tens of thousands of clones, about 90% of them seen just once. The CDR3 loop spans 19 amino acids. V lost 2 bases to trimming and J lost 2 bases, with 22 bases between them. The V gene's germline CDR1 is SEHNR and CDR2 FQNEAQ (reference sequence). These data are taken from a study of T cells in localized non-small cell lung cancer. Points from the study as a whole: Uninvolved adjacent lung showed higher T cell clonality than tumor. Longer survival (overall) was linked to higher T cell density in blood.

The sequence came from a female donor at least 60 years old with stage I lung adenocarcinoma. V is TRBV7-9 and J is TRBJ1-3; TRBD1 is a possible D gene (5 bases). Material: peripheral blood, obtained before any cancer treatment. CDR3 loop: CASSLLLGVSGGTGNTIYF. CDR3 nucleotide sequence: TGTGCCAGCAGCTTACTTTTGGGCGTCTCGGGGGGGACTGGAAACACCATATATTTT.